This T cell receptor beta chain was profiled in a study of cytotoxic CD8 clonotypes in ibrutinib-treated CLL. Assay: immunoSEQ multiplex PCR; the TCRdb copy retains only in-frame clones and omits some. The table lists around 160,000 clones, over 75% of them singletons, with about 2.9% in the top ten. A remark on this clone: Its specificity is not known.

Germline CDR1 MNHNS, CDR2 SASEGT. The CDR3 sequence is 16 residues long. The trim removed 8 bases at V and 4 bases at J, leaving 13 bases unmatched. Overall study findings and caveats: Public clonotypes showed up rarely, and on treatment they shrank or held steady.

The specimen was PBMCs, collected at disease progression, from a patient treated with ibrutinib. The sequence came from a human donor with chronic lymphocytic leukemia. J is TRBJ2-3 and V is TRBV6-1; 9 nucleotides line up with TRBD2. In DNA form, the CDR3 reads TGTGCCAGCCGTGCGCTAGGGAGCGGGAGGCCAGATACGCAGTATTTT. It codes for CASRALGSGRPDTQYF.